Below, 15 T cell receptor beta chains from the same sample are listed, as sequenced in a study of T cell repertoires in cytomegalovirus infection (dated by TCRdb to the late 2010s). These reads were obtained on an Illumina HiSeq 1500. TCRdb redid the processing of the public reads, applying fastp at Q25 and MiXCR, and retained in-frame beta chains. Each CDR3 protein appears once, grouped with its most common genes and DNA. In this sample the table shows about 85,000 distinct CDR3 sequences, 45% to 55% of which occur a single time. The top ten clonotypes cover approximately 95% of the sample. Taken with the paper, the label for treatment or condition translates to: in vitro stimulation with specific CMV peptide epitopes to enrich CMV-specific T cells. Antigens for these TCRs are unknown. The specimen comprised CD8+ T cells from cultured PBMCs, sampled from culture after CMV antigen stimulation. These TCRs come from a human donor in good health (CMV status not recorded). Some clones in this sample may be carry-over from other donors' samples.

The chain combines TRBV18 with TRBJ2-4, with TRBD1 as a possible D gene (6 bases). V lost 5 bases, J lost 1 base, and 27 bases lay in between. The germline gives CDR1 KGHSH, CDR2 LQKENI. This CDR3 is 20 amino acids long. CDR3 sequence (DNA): TGTGCCAGCTCATCAGGACCTCCGGGACATTCGGAGGTGGCCAAAAACATTCAGTACTTC. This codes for CASSSGPPGHSEVAKNIQYF. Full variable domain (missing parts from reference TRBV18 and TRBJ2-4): NAGVMQNPRHLVRRRGQEARLRCSPMKGHSHVYWYRQLPEEGLKFMVYLQKENIIDESGMPKERFSAEFPKEGPSILRIQQVVRGDSAAYFCASSSGPPGHSEVAKNIQYFGAGTRLSVL.

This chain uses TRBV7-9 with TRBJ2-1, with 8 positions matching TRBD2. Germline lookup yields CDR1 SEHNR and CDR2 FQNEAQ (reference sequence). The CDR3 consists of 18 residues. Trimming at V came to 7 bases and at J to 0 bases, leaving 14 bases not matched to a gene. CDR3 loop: CASIRGPTSVSSYNEQFF. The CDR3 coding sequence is TGTGCCAGCATCCGGGGCCCGACTAGCGTTAGCTCCTACAATGAGCAGTTCTTC.

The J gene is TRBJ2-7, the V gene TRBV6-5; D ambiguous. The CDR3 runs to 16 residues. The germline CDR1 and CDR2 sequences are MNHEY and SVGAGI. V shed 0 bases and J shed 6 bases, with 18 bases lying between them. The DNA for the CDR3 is TGTGCCAGCAGTTACTCCTCCGGCAACCTCCTAGGCGAGCAGTACTTC. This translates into CASSYSSGNLLGEQYF.

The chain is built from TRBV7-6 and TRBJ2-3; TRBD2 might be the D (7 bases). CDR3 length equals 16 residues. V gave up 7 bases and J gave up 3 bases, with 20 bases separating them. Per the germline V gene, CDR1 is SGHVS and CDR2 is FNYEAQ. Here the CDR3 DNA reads TGTGCCAGCACCCGGGTGGGGGGGCAACTGACAGATACGCAGTATTTT. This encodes CASTRVGGQLTDTQYF.

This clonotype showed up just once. The CDR3 DNA is TGTGCCAGCAGCCCGGTGTCCGGATGGGGCTACACCTTC. The encoded protein is CASSPVSGWGYTF. The V gene is TRBV7-4, the J gene TRBJ1-2; D remains unclear. This CDR3 spans 13 amino acids. Germline-derived CDR1 and CDR2 are SGHVT and SQSDAQ. V shed 5 bases and J shed 8 bases, with 15 bases lying between them.

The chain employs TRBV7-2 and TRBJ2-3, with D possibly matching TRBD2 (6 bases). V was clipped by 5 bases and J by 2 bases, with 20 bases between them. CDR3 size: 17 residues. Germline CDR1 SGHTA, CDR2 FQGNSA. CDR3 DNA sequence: TGTGCCAGCAGCCCAATCAGCCGGGAGTCGTACACAGATACGCAGTATTTT. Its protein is CASSPISRESYTDTQYF.

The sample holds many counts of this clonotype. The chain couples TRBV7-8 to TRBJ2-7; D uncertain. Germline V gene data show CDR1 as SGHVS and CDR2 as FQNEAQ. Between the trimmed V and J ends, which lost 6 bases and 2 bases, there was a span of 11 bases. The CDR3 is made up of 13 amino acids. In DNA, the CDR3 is TGTGCCAGCAGTTTTAGACGAGCCTACGAGCAGTACTTC. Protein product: CASSFRRAYEQYF.

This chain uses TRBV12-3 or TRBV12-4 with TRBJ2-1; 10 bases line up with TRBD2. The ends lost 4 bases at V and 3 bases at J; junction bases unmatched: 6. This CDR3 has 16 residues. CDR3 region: CASSSKREGRYNEQFF. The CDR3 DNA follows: TGTGCCAGCAGTTCCAAGCGGGAGGGCCGCTACAATGAGCAGTTCTTC.

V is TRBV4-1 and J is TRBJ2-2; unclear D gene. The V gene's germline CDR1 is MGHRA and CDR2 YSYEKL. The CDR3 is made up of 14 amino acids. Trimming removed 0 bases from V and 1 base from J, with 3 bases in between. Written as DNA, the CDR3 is TGCGCCAGCAGCCAAGAAAAGAACACCGGGGAGCTGTTTTTT. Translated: CASSQEKNTGELFF.

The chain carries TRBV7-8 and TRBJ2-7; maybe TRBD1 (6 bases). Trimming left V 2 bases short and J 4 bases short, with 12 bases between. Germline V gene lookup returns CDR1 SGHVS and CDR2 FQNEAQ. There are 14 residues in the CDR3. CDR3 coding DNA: TGTGCCAGCAGCTTAAATCAGGGGATGTACGAGCAGTACTTC. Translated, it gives CASSLNQGMYEQYF.

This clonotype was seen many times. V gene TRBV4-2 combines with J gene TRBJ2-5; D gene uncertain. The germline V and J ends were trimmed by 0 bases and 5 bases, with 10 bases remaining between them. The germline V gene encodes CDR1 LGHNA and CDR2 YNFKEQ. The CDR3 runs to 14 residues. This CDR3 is CASSQEAPGETQYF. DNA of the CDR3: TGTGCCAGCAGCCAAGAGGCTCCCGGGGAGACCCAGTACTTC.

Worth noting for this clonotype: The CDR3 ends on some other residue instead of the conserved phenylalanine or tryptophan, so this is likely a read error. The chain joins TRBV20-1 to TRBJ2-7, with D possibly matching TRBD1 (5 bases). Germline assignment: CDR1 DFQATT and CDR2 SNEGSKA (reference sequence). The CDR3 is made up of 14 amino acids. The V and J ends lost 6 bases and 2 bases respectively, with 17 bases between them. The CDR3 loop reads CSATGEDITYEQYL. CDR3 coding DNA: TGCAGTGCAACAGGCGAGGACATCACCTACGAGCAGTACTTA.

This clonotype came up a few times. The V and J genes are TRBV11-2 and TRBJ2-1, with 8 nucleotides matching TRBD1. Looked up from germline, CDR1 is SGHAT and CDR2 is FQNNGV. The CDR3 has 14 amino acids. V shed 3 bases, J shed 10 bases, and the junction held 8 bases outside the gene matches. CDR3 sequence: CASSLIPGQEEQFF. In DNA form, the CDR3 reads TGTGCCAGCAGCTTGATCCCGGGACAGGAAGAGCAGTTCTTC.

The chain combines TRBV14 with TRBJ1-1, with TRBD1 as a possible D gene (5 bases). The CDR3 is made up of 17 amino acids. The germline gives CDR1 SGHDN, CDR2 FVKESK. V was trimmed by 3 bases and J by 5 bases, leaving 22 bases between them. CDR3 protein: CASSQRTTRAGWTEAFF. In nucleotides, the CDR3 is TGTGCCAGCAGCCAGCGAACCACGAGAGCAGGGTGGACTGAAGCTTTCTTT.

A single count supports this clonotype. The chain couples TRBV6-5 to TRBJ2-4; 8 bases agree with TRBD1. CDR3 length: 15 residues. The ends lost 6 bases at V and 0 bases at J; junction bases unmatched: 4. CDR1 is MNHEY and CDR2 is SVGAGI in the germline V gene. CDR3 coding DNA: TGTGCCAGCAGCAGGACAGGGTTAGCCAAAAACATTCAGTACTTC. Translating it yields CASSRTGLAKNIQYF.